The 32 T cell receptor beta chains listed next were all sequenced from one sample in a study of cytomegalovirus exposure and HLA in healthy donors. The PCR made use of 60 Vbeta and 13 Jbeta primers. Some clones are missing from TCRdb's copy, which holds only in-frame ones; the method was immunoSEQ multiplex PCR. The repertoire holds about 140,000 clones, with roughly 77% as singletons. Specimen: PBMCs. These receptors were taken from a man aged 35 to 55 in good health and CMV-seronegative.

The CDR3 nucleotides are TGTGCCAGCAGCGTAGTAGCGGGGGGGAATCGAGGAAATGAGCAGTTCTTC. It codes for CASSVVAGGNRGNEQFF. The gene calls are TRBV9 and TRBJ2-1; TRBD2 matches 11 bases. This CDR3 is built from 17 residues. CDR1 is SGDLS and CDR2 is YYNGEE in the germline V gene. V trimming: 0 bases; J trimming: 7 bases; junction bases outside the gene matches: 9.

CDR3 region: CASSHSDSGPEAFF. The CDR3 DNA is TGCGCCAGCAGCCACAGCGACTCAGGGCCCGAAGCTTTCTTT. The rearrangement joins TRBV4-1 to TRBJ1-1; D possibly corresponds to TRBD1 (5 bases). There are 14 residues in the CDR3. Germline V gene data show CDR1 as MGHRA and CDR2 as YSYEKL. Trimming left V 3 bases short and J 8 bases short, with 16 bases between.

J is TRBJ2-5 and V is TRBV9; perhaps TRBD1 as D (7 bases). The CDR3 covers 15 residues. Germline lookup yields CDR1 SGDLS and CDR2 YYNGEE. V was cut by 7 bases and J by 0 bases, with 16 bases left in between. The chain's CDR3 is CASGRGVLYQETQYF. In DNA form, the CDR3 reads TGTGCCAGCGGCAGGGGGGTCCTGTACCAAGAGACCCAGTACTTC.

The chain uses TRBV28 and TRBJ1-2, with a possible D match to TRBD1 (6 bases). V shed 7 bases and J shed 4 bases, with 16 bases lying between them. Germline CDR1 is MDHEN and CDR2 is SYDVKM. The CDR3 consists of 14 residues. The CDR3 DNA sequence: TGTGCCAGCACCTCTGGACAGTCGCTCTATGGCTACACCTTC. Protein sequence: CASTSGQSLYGYTF.

This CDR3 reads CASRLMRDRGLDEQYF. CDR3 bases: TGTGCCAGCAGACTAATGAGGGACAGGGGGCTAGACGAGCAGTACTTC. The rearrangement uses TRBV5-6 and TRBJ2-7; TRBD1 matches 12 bases. V dropped 5 bases and J dropped 5; count of bases not matched to a gene: 11. The CDR3 spans 16 residues. Germline lookup yields CDR1 SGHDT and CDR2 YYEEEE.

The CDR3 nucleotides are TGTGCCAGCAGTTTTAGACAGCTCAACAAACTTAACTATGGCTACACCTTC. Translating gives CASSFRQLNKLNYGYTF. The rearrangement links TRBV28 to TRBJ1-2; weak D call: TRBD1 (5 bases). From germline, CDR1 is MDHEN and CDR2 SYDVKM. V was shortened by 3 bases and J by 1 base, with 18 bases between the two germline ends. CDR3 length: 17 residues.

This rearrangement joins TRBV7-2 to TRBJ2-7; D is undetermined. V gave up 0 bases and J gave up 7 bases, with 10 bases separating them. The CDR3 contains 13 residues. The germline CDR1 and CDR2 sequences are SGHTA and FQGNSA. CDR3 region: CASSLALRGEQYF. DNA of the CDR3: TGTGCCAGCAGCTTAGCGCTACGCGGAGAGCAGTACTTC.

This clone appeared once. The chain combines TRBV10-3 with TRBJ1-4; a possible D gene is TRBD1 (6 bases). Germline V gene lookup returns CDR1 ENHRY and CDR2 SYGVKD. V lost 6 bases to trimming and J lost 3 bases, with 11 bases between them. The CDR3 covers 14 residues. CDR3 residues: CAIREGGSNEKLFF. The CDR3 bases are TGTGCCATCAGAGAGGGGGGGTCTAATGAAAAACTGTTTTTT.

The gene calls are TRBV2 and TRBJ1-6; TRBD1 aligns across 7 bases. The trim removed 4 bases at V and 5 bases at J, leaving 5 bases unmatched. The CDR3 covers 15 residues. CDR1 is SNHLY and CDR2 is FYNNEI in the germline V gene. The CDR3 reads CASSAGDRDNSPLHF. DNA of the CDR3: TGTGCCAGCAGTGCTGGGGACAGAGATAATTCACCCCTCCACTTT.

The chain employs TRBV12-1 and TRBJ1-1. TRBV12-1 is labeled a pseudogene. The CDR3 is 15 amino acids. The CDR3 loop is CASSFWGRPVTEAFF. The CDR3 DNA follows: TGTGCCAGCAGCTTTTGGGGGAGGCCGGTCACTGAAGCTTTCTTT.

Details on this clone: An end of the junction differs from the germline gene, which may be a read error. The V and J genes are TRBV6-1 and TRBJ1-4; 9 nucleotides align to TRBD1. CDR3 length equals 15 residues. Germline V gene sequence: CDR1 MNHNS, CDR2 SASEGT. CDR3 amino acids: CAGSAQGAGNEKLFF. The CDR3 DNA reads as TGTGCCGGCAGTGCACAGGGGGCGGGTAATGAAAAACTGTTTTTT.

This chain joins TRBV5-6 and TRBJ1-5; perhaps TRBD1 as D (6 bases). Trimming pared 4 bases from V and 10 bases from J, leaving 21 bases between. CDR1 is SGHDT, CDR2 YYEEEE, per germline. The CDR3 has 15 residues. CDR3 DNA sequence: TGTGCCAGCAGCCTTCGTTGGGGGGGGGCGGGACCCCAGCATTTT. Amino acids: CASSLRWGGAGPQHF.

The chain recombines TRBV7-3 with TRBJ1-2; unclear D gene. CDR1 SGHTA and CDR2 FQGTGA come from the germline V gene. The CDR3 extends over 12 amino acids. The ends were cut back, 5 bases at V and 7 bases at J, with 11 bases in the middle. CDR3 residues: CASSPPSGGYTF. The CDR3 bases are TGTGCCAGCAGCCCCCCGTCGGGTGGCTACACCTTC. Based on the CDR3 plus reference TRBV7-3 and TRBJ1-2, the full variable domain is GAGVSQTPSNKVTEKGKYVELRCDPISGHTALYWYRQSLGQGPEFLIYFQGTGAADDSGLPNDRFFAVRPEGSVSTLKIQRTERGDSAVYLCASSPPSGGYTFGSGTRLTVV.

The chain couples TRBV29-1 to TRBJ1-2; D uncertain. The germline CDR1 and CDR2 sequences are SQVTM and ANQGSEA. CDR3 length equals 11 residues. V dropped 3 bases and J dropped 1 base, with 3 bases sitting between them. The CDR3 nucleotides read TGCAGCGTTGAGCGTAACTATGGCTACACCTTC. Amino acid sequence: CSVERNYGYTF.

The gene calls are TRBV4-2 and TRBJ2-1; the match to TRBD1 covers 9 bases. The CDR3 spans 15 residues. V lost 4 bases, J lost 1 base, and 2 bases stayed unmatched. The germline V gene has CDR1 LGHNA and CDR2 YNFKEQ. The CDR3 loop reads CASSLGQGSYNEQFF. The CDR3 DNA is TGTGCCAGCAGCCTGGGACAGGGTTCCTACAATGAGCAGTTCTTC.

Only one count was recorded for this clone. V usage is TRBV7-2 and J usage is TRBJ1-6; D remains ambiguous. CDR1 is SGHTA, CDR2 FQGNSA, per germline. The CDR3 runs to 14 residues. The ends were cut back, 6 bases at V and 0 bases at J, with 6 bases in the middle. DNA of the CDR3: TGTGCCAGCAGGGAGGGCTCCTATAATTCACCCCTCCACTTT. Translating gives CASREGSYNSPLHF. The full variable domain, with the rest looked up from reference TRBV7-2 and TRBJ1-6, is GAGVSQSPSNKVTEKGKDVELRCDPISGHTALYWYRQSLGQGLEFLIYFQGNSAPDKSGLPSDRFSAERTGGSVSTLTIQRTQQEDSAVYLCASREGSYNSPLHFGNGTRLTVT.

The chain recombines TRBV5-1 with TRBJ1-2; a possible D gene is TRBD1 (5 bases). Trimming stripped 2 bases from V and 8 bases from J, with 19 bases between. Germline V gene data show CDR1 as SGHRS and CDR2 as YFSETQ. This CDR3 is built from 15 residues. The CDR3 spells CASSFQGKQGRGYTF. CDR3 sequence (DNA): TGCGCCAGCAGCTTCCAAGGCAAGCAGGGAAGGGGCTACACCTTC.

The chain employs TRBV7-9 and TRBJ1-1, with unresolved D. Trimming removed 0 bases from V and 0 bases from J, with 8 bases in between. The CDR3 sequence is 15 residues long. Germline CDR1 SEHNR, CDR2 FQNEAQ (reference sequence). CDR3: CASSLAIQMNTEAFF. The CDR3 DNA reads as TGTGCCAGCAGCTTAGCGATTCAGATGAACACTGAAGCTTTCTTT.

V and J are TRBV5-1 and TRBJ2-1, with D tentatively TRBD1 (6 bases). This CDR3 comprises 15 residues. Trimming pared 4 bases from V and 3 bases from J, leaving 14 bases between. Germline loops: CDR1 SGHRS, CDR2 YFSETQ. The DNA of the CDR3 is TGCGCCAGCAGCGAGAGTACAGGGATCTACAATGAGCAGTTCTTC. Translation gives CASSESTGIYNEQFF. The variable domain in full, with the rest retrieved from reference TRBV5-1 and TRBJ2-1, is KAGVTQTPRYLIKTRGQQVTLSCSPISGHRSVSWYQQTPGQGLQFLFEYFSETQRNKGNFPGRFSGRQFSNSRSEMNVSTLELGDSALYLCASSESTGIYNEQFFGPGTRLTVL.

V gene TRBV7-3 combines with J gene TRBJ2-4; 7 bases fit TRBD2. The CDR3 is 13 residues long. The V segment lost 3 bases and the J segment 8 bases; nucleotides outside the gene matches: 4. Germline values: CDR1 SGHTA, CDR2 FQGTGA. The CDR3 region is CASSFKGGDIQYF. CDR3 nucleotides: TGTGCCAGCAGCTTTAAGGGAGGGGACATTCAGTACTTC.

The V and J genes are TRBV9 and TRBJ2-3; D is uncertain. Germline V gene data show CDR1 as SGDLS and CDR2 as YYNGEE. Trimming stripped 0 bases from V and 1 base from J, with 6 bases between. The CDR3 contains 14 residues. DNA for the CDR3: TGTGCCAGCAGCGTAGTGGGCCGCACAGATACGCAGTATTTT. Its translation is CASSVVGRTDTQYF.

The rearrangement joins TRBV4-1 to TRBJ2-7; D unresolved. CDR1 is MGHRA, CDR2 YSYEKL, per germline. V was cut by 0 bases and J by 6 bases, with 3 bases left in between. The CDR3 covers 11 residues. CDR3 DNA: TGCGCCAGCAGCCAAGACCGCGAGCAGTACTTC. Its translation: CASSQDREQYF.

The chain employs TRBV7-9 and TRBJ2-5; possible D gene TRBD2, 6 bases. The germline V and J ends were trimmed by 5 bases and 5 bases, with 12 bases remaining between them. The CDR3 totals 13 residues. Per germline, CDR1 SEHNR and CDR2 FQNEAQ (reference sequence). CDR3 in amino acids: CASSPIRGETQYF. The DNA for the CDR3 is TGTGCCAGCAGCCCTATACGGGGGGAGACCCAGTACTTC.

In nucleotides, the CDR3 is TGTGCCAGTAGTAAATCACCAAGAGGACAGGGGAGGAATGAGCAGTTCTTC. This sequence encodes CASSKSPRGQGRNEQFF. The genes are TRBV19 and TRBJ2-1; 9 nucleotides align to TRBD1. CDR3 size: 17 residues. The trim removed 4 bases at V and 7 bases at J, leaving 14 bases unmatched. Germline CDR1 and CDR2: LNHDA and SQIVND (reference sequence).

This chain joins TRBV5-1 and TRBJ2-2; 9 bases agree with TRBD2. The CDR3 runs to 19 residues. J was trimmed by 5 bases and V by 4 bases; bases with no gene match: 18. Per germline, CDR1 SGHRS and CDR2 YFSETQ. The CDR3 nucleotides are TGCGCCAGCAGCCCCCGGGGGGCGGGGGGGCCACTCCGAACCGGGGAGCTGTTTTTT. Amino acid sequence: CASSPRGAGGPLRTGELFF. The whole variable domain, filled in from reference TRBV5-1 and TRBJ2-2, reads KAGVTQTPRYLIKTRGQQVTLSCSPISGHRSVSWYQQTPGQGLQFLFEYFSETQRNKGNFPGRFSGRQFSNSRSEMNVSTLELGDSALYLCASSPRGAGGPLRTGELFFGEGSRLTVL.

CDR3: CASSDSKQGYTDTQYF. CDR3 nucleotides: TGTGCCAGCAGTGACTCGAAACAGGGCTACACAGATACGCAGTATTTT. V is TRBV6-4 and J is TRBJ2-3; D might be TRBD1 (6 bases). Germline-derived CDR1 and CDR2 are MRHNA and SNTAGT. The CDR3 spans 16 residues. V lost 0 bases to trimming and J lost 2 bases, with 12 bases between them.

The J gene is TRBJ1-1, the V gene TRBV19; 9 positions match TRBD1. The CDR3 extends over 13 amino acids. V lost 7 bases and J lost 6; bases outside the gene matches: 6. CDR1 is LNHDA and CDR2 is SQIVND in the germline V gene (reference sequence). The CDR3 region is CASIYRGQAEAFF. The CDR3 nucleotides are TGTGCCAGTATTTACAGGGGGCAGGCTGAAGCTTTCTTT. Using reference TRBV19 and TRBJ1-1 for the parts outside the CDR3, the full variable domain is DGGITQSPKYLFRKEGQNVTLSCEQNLNHDAMYWYRQDPGQGLRLIYYSQIVNDFQKGDIAEGYSVSREKKESFPLTVTSAQKNPTAFYLCASIYRGQAEAFFGQGTRLTVV.

This clone showed up just a few times. The CDR3 region has the DNA TGCGCCAGCAGCCCAAGGGACAGAAATATTGAAGCTTTCTTT. This codes for CASSPRDRNIEAFF. V and J are TRBV4-1 and TRBJ1-1; 7 positions agree with TRBD1. CDR3 length: 14 residues. Trimming removed 4 bases from V and 7 bases from J; junction bases left unmatched: 9. Germline-derived CDR1 and CDR2 are MGHRA and YSYEKL.

In DNA, the CDR3 is TGTGCCAGCAGCCCGATACGCCGGGACAGGGCATCCTACGAGCAGTACTTC. Amino acids: CASSPIRRDRASYEQYF. The chain employs TRBV11-2 and TRBJ2-7, with 9 bases lining up with TRBD1. The junction had 12 bases not matched to a gene; V was cut back by 5 bases and J by 1 base. The CDR3 runs 17 residues. Germline V gives CDR1 SGHAT, CDR2 FQNNGV.

The chain has TRBV6-6 and TRBJ1-5, with a tentative D call TRBD1 (5 bases). CDR3 length equals 14 residues. Per germline, CDR1 MNHNY and CDR2 SVGAGI (reference sequence). The V end lost 0 bases, the J end lost 7 bases, and 10 bases lay between the germline ends. The CDR3 region has the DNA TGTGCCAGCAGTTACTCGCAGGGTGGCCAGCCCCAGCATTTT. It codes for CASSYSQGGQPQHF.

This sequence joins TRBV7-6 and TRBJ2-5; perhaps TRBD2 as D (6 bases). Per the germline V gene, CDR1 is SGHVS and CDR2 is FNYEAQ. This CDR3 is built from 13 residues. V lost 5 bases and J lost 5, with 12 bases in between. The DNA of the CDR3 is TGTGCCAGCAGCACCTACAGCGGGGAGACCCAGTACTTC. Translation gives CASSTYSGETQYF.

Worth noting for this clone: A junction end diverges from the germline sequence, so it may reflect a read error. The rearrangement uses TRBV5-1 and TRBJ1-4, with D possibly matching TRBD1 (6 bases). The CDR3 has 17 amino acids. Germline V gene lookup returns CDR1 SGHRS and CDR2 YFSETQ. CDR3 sequence: CASSSTGSWASNEKLFF. CDR3 nucleotide sequence: TGCGCCAGCAGCTCTACAGGGAGTTGGGCATCTAACGAAAAACTGTTTTTT. The complete variable domain, with remaining parts taken from reference TRBV5-1 and TRBJ1-4, reads KAGVTQTPRYLIKTRGQQVTLSCSPISGHRSVSWYQQTPGQGLQFLFEYFSETQRNKGNFPGRFSGRQFSNSRSEMNVSTLELGDSALYLCASSSTGSWASNEKLFFGSGTQLSVL.